This TCR beta chain stems from a study of blood T cell repertoires in COVID-19 (dated by TCRdb to the early 2020s). The study in broad terms: Samples from collaborators originated in the United States, Italy and Spain and spanned both the acute and convalescent phases of COVID-19. The prospective study material was composed of cDNA or gDNA derived from T cells, B-cell-depleted T cells, or PBMCs. Deeply sampled blood TCRbeta repertoires from subjects exposed to, actively infected with, or recovered from COVID-19 were included in the dataset. Sample metadata almost always included a de-identified subject ID, COVID-19 status, age in years and sex. Where HLA class I and class II types were available, the types were taken from metadata supplied by the sample provider, not from assay-based typing. The samples were drawn from two sources: the first 160 participants of the ongoing ImmuneRACE study, and 1,200 or so subjects contributed by 6 global collaborators. The repertoires were released in a freely available public database meant as a resource for research on the immune response to SARS-CoV-2. The research as a whole found: How much clinical and demographic metadata was included differed by source and by participant, and the metadata was provided uncurated.

Participants in the prospective study were aged roughly 18 to 89 years, lived in more than 20 United States geographic areas, and enrolled through a virtual design. To assign participants to cohorts, the prospective study relied on clinical history that participants themselves reported in a screening survey and a study questionnaire. Exposed participants were defined as having been in contact with someone with a PCR-confirmed or clinician-diagnosed COVID-19 case within 2 weeks of study entry. In the prospective study, whole blood, serum and a nasopharyngeal or oropharyngeal swab were collected from each participant by mobile phlebotomists. Over a roughly 2-month period, participants in the prospective study had the option of providing additional blood draws and questionnaires. Prospective study blood samples were shipped either frozen or at room temperature before DNA extraction. Comments on this clone: The clone's antigen remains unknown. Base qualities are not recorded, but no much larger clone differs from it by a single base.

TCRbeta CDR3 regions were amplified from genomic DNA using the immunoSEQ Assay, a bias-controlled multiplex PCR. The authors' analysis ran thus. Within the assay, amplification of reference gene primers was used to estimate how many nucleated cells each sample contained. Sequence reads were collapsed and filtered to measure the absolute abundance of every unique TCRbeta CDR3 rearrangement. Productive Simpson clonality was computed per sample as the square root of Simpson's diversity index over productive rearrangements. Not all clones reach the TCRdb copy of this immuneACCESS table, which keeps in-frame sequences only. Checked studies attribute under half of the gap to unresolved V genes and leave the rest unexplained. V and J calls and clone size are copied from that table; D and trimming were computed from the DNA. The table for this sample lists roughly 150,000 clones; over 70% of them were counted only once. Approximately 5.3% of the sample comes from the top ten.

The germline V gene specifies SNHLY as CDR1 and FYNNEI as CDR2. Trimming takes 6 bases from V and 2 bases from J, and the germline ends sit 10 bases apart. The CDR3 starts with the cysteine, ends with the phenylalanine, and has 13 residues. Solely the CDR3 DNA is kept, with 39 bases framed from the first base. Sequencing was performed on PBMCs or T cells enriched from blood (not recorded which). The clonotype comes from a man aged 65 to 85 who had been exposed to COVID-19. The chain is assembled from TRBV2 and TRBJ1-1; the D segment could be TRBD1, given 6 matching bases. Read as DNA, the sequence is TGTGCCAGCAGCGCGACAGGAAACACTGAAGCTTTCTTT. Translated, it gives CASSATGNTEAFF.